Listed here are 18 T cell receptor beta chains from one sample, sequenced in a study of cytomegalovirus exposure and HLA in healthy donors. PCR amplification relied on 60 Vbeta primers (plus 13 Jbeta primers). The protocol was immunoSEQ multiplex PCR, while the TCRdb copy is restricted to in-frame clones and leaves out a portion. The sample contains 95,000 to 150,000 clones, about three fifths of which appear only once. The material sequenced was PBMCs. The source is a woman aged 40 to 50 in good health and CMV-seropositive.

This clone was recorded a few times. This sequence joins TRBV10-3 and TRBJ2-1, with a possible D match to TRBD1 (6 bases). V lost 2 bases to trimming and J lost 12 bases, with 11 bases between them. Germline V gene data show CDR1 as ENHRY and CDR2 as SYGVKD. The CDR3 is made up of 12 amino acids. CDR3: CAISEPGTRQFF. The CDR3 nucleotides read TGTGCCATCAGTGAGCCCGGGACACGGCAGTTCTTC.

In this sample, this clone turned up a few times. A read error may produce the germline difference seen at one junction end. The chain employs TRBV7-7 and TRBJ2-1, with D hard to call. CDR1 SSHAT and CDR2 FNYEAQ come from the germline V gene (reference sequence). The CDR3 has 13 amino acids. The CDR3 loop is CASSLESSSEQFF. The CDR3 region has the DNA TGTGCTAGCAGCTTAGAATCCTCCAGTGAGCAGTTCTTC.

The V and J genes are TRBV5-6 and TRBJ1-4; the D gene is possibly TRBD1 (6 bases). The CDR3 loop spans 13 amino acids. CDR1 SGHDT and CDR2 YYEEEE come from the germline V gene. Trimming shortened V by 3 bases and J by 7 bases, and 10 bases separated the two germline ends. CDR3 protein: CASSSPRGEKLFF. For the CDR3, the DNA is TGTGCCAGCAGCTCACCCAGGGGTGAAAAACTGTTTTTT.

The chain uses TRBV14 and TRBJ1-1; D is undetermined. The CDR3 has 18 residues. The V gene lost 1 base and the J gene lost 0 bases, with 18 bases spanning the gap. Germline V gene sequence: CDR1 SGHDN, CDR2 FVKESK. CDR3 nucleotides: TGTGCCAGCAGCCAAGTTTCACAGCACTCAAGAATGAACACTGAAGCTTTCTTT. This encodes CASSQVSQHSRMNTEAFF.

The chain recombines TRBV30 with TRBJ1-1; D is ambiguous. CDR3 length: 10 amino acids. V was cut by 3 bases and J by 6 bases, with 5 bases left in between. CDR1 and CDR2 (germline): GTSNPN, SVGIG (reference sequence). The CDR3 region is CAWRYPEAFF. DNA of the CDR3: TGTGCCTGGAGATATCCTGAAGCTTTCTTT.

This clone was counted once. Here the CDR3 reads CATRAGEKSYEQYF. The CDR3, as DNA: TGTGCCACCAGAGCCGGGGAAAAGTCCTACGAGCAGTACTTC. This chain uses TRBV15 with TRBJ2-7, with D possibly matching TRBD2 (5 bases). The CDR3 runs 14 residues. Trimming removed 6 bases from V and 1 base from J, with 13 bases in between. CDR1 and CDR2 (germline): LNHNV, YYDKDF (reference sequence).

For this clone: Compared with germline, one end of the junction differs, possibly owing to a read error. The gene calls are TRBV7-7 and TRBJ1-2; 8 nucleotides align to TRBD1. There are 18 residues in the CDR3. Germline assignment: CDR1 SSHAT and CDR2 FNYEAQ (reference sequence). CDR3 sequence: CASSLCQDRAHRFYGYTF. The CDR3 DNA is TGTGCTAGCAGCTTATGTCAGGACAGGGCTCACAGATTTTATGGCTACACCTTC.

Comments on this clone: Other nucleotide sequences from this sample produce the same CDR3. As DNA, the CDR3 is TGCGCCAGCAGCTTGGGGACAGGCAACACCGGGGAGCTGTTTTTT. Its translation: CASSLGTGNTGELFF. The chain employs TRBV5-1 and TRBJ2-2, with 7 bases lining up with TRBD1. The CDR3 runs 15 residues. CDR1 and CDR2 from the germline V gene are SGHRS and YFSETQ. V shed 0 bases, J shed 2 bases, and the junction held 1 base outside the gene matches.

CDR3 protein: CASISGVEKLFF. The CDR3 DNA follows: TGTGCCAGCATTAGTGGAGTCGAAAAACTGTTTTTT. V is TRBV6-6 and J is TRBJ1-4; no firm D call. The ends were cut back, 7 bases at V and 8 bases at J, with 11 bases in the middle. CDR1 and CDR2 from the germline V gene are MNHNY and SVGAGI (reference sequence). This CDR3 contains 12 residues.

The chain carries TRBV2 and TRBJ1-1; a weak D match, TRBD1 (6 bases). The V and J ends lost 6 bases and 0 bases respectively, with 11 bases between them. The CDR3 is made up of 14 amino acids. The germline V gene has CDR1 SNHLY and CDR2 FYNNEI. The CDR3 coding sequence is TGTGCCAGCAGAGGCAGGGGTATGAACACTGAAGCTTTCTTT. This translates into CASRGRGMNTEAFF.

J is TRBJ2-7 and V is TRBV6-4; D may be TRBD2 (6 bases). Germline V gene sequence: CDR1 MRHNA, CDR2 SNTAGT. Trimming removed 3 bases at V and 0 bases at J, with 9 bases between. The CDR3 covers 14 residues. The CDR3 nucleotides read TGTGCCAGCAGTGAGGACGGGAGCTCCTACGAGCAGTACTTC. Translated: CASSEDGSSYEQYF.

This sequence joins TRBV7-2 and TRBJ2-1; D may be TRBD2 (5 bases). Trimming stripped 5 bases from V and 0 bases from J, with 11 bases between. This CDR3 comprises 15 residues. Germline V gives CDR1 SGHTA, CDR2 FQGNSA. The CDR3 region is CASSRLDSSYNEQFF. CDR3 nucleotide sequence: TGTGCCAGCAGCCGGTTGGACTCCTCCTACAATGAGCAGTTCTTC.

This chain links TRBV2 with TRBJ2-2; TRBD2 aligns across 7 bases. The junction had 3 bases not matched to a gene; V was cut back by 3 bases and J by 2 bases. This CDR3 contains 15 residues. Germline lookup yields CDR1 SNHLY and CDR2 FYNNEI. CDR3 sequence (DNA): TGTGCCAGCAGTGAGGGCGGGGGAAACACCGGGGAGCTGTTTTTT. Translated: CASSEGGGNTGELFF.

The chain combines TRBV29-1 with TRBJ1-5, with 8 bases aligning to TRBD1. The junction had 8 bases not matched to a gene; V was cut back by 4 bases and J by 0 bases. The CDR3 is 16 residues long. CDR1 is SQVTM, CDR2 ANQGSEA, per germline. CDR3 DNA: TGCAGCGTTGTAGTGACAGGGGCCGATAGCAATCAGCCCCAGCATTTT. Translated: CSVVVTGADSNQPQHF.

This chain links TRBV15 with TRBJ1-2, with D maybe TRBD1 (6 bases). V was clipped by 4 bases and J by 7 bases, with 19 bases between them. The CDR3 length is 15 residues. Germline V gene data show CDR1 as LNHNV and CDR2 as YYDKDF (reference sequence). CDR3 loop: CATSKRTDSIAGYTF. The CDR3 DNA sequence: TGTGCCACCAGCAAACGGACAGATTCAATTGCTGGCTACACCTTC.

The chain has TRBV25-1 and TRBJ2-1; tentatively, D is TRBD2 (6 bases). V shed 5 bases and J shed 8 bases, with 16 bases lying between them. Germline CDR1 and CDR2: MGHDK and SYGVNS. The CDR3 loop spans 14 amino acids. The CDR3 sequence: CASSPRLGSYEQFF. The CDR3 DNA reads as TGTGCCAGCAGTCCACGACTAGGCAGCTATGAGCAGTTCTTC.

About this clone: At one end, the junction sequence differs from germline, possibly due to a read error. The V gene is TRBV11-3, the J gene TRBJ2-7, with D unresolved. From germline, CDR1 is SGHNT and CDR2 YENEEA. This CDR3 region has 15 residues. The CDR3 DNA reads TGTGCCAGCAGCTTATCGGTACAGCAGATCTACGAGCAGTCCTTC. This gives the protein CASSLSVQQIYEQSF.

CDR3 loop: CASSPDREVIVGEKLFF. CDR3 coding DNA: TGTGCCAGCAGCCCCGACAGGGAGGTAATAGTAGGTGAAAAACTGTTTTTT. The genes are TRBV7-9 and TRBJ1-4, with TRBD1 identical over 7 bases. This CDR3 contains 17 residues. After removal of 5 bases from V and 7 bases from J, the junction contained 16 bases not matched to a gene. The germline gives CDR1 SEHNR, CDR2 FQNEAQ (reference sequence).